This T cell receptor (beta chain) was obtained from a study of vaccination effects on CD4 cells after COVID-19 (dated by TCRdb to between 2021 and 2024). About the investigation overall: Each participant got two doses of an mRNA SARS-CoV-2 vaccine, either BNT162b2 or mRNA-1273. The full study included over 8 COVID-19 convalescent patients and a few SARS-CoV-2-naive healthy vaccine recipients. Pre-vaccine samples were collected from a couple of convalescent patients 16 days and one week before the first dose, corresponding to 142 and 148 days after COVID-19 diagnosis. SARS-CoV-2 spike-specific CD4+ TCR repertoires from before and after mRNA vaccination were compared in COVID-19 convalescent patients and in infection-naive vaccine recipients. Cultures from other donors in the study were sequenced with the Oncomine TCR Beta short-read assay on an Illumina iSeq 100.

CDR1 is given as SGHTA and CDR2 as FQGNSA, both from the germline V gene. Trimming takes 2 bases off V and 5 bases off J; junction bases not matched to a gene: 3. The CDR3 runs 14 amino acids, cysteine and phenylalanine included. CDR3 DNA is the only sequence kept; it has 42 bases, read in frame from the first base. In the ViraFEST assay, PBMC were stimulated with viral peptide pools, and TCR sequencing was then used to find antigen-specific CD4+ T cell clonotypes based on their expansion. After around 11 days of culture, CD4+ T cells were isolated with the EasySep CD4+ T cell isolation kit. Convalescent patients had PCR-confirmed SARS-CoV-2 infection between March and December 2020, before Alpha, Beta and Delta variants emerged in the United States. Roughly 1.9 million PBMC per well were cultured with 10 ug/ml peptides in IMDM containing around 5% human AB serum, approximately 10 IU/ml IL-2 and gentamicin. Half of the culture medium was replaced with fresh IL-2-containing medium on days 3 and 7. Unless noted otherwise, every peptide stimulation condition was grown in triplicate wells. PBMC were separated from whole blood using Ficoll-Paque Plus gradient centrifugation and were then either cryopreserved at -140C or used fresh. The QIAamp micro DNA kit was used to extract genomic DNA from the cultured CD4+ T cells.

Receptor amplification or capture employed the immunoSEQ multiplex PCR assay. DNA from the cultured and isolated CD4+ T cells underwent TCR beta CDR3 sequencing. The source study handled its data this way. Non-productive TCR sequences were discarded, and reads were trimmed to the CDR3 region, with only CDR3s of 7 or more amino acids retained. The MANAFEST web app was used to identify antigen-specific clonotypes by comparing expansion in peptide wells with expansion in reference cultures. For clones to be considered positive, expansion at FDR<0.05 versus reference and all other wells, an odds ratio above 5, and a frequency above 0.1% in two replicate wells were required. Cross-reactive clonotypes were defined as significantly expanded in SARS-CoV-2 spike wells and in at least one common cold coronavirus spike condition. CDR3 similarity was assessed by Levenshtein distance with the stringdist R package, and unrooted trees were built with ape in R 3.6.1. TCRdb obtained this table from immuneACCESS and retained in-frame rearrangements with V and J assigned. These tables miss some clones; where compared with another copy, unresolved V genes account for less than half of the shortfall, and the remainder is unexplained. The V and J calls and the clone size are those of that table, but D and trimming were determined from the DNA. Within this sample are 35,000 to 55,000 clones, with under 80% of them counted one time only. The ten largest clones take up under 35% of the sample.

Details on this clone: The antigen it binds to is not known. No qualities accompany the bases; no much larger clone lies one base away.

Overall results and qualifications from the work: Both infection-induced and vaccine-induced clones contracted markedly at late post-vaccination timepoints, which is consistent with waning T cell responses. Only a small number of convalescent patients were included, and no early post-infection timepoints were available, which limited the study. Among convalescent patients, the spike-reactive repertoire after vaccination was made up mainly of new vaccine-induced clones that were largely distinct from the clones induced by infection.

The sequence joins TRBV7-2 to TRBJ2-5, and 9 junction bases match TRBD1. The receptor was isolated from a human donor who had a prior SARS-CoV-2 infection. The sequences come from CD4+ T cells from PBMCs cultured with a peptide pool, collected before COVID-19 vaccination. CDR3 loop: CASSLNRGLETQYF. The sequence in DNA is TGTGCCAGCAGCTTAAACAGGGGGCTGGAGACCCAGTACTTC.